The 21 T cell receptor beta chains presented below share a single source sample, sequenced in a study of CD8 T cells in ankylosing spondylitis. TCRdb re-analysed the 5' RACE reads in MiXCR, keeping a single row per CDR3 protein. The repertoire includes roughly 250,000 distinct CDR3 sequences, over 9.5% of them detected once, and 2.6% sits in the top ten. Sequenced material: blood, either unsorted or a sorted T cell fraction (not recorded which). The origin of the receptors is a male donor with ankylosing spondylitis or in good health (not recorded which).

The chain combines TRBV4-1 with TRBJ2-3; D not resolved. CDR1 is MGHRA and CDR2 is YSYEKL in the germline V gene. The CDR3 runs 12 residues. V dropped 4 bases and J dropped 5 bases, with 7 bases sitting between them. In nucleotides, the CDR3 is TGCGCCAGCAGCCCGTTGAGAGATACGCAGTATTTT. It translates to CASSPLRDTQYF.

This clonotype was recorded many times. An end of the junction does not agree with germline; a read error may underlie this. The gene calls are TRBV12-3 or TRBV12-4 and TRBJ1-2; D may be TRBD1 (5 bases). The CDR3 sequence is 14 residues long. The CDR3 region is CVSSLGGDNYGYTF. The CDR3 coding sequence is TGTGTCAGCAGTTTGGGGGGAGATAACTATGGCTACACCTTC.

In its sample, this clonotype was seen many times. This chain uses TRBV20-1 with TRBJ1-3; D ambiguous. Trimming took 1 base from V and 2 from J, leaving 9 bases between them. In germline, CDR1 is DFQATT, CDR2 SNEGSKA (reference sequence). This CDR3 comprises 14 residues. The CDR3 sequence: CSARGTVTGNTIYF. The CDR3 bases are TGCAGTGCTAGAGGGACGGTTACTGGAAACACCATATATTTT.

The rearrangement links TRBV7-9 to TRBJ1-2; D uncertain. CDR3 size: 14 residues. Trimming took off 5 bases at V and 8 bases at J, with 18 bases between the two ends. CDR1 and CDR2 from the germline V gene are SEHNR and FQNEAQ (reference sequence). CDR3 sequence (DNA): TGTGCCAGCAGCCCTCAGCTGGATCCGGGAGGCTACACCTTC. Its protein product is CASSPQLDPGGYTF.

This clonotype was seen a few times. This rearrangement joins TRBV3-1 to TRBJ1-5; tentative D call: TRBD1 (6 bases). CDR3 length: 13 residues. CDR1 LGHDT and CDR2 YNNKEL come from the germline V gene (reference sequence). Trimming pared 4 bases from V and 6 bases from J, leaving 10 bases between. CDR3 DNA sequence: TGTGCCAGCAGCCCAACAGGGAGTCAGCCCCAGCATTTT. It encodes CASSPTGSQPQHF.

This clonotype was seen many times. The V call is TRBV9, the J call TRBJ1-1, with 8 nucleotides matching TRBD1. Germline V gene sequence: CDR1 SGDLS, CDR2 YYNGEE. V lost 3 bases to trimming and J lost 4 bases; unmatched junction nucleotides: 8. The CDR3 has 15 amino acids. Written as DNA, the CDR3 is TGTGCCAGCAGCGCGCCCGGACAGGGAGGCACTGAAGCTTTCTTT. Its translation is CASSAPGQGGTEAFF.

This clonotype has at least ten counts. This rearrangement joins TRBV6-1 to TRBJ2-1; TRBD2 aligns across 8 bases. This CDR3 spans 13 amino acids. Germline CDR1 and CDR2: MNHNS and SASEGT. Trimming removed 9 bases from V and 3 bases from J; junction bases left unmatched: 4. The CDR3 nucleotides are TGTGCCAGTGGACTAGCAGGCTACAATGAGCAGTTCTTC. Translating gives CASGLAGYNEQFF.

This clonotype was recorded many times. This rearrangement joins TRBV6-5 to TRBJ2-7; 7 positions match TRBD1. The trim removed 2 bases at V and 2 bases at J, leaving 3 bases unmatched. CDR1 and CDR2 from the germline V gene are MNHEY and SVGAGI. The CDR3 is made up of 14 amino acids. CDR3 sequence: CASSYQTGTYEQYF. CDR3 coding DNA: TGTGCCAGCAGTTACCAGACAGGGACCTACGAGCAGTACTTC.

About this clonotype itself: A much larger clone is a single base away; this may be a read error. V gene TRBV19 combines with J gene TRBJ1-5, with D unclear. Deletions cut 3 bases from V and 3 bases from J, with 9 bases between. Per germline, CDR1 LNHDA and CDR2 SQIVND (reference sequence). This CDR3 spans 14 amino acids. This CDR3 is CASSMGRDNQPQHF. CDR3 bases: TGTGCCAGTAGTATGGGAAGGGACAATCAGCCCCAGCATTTT.

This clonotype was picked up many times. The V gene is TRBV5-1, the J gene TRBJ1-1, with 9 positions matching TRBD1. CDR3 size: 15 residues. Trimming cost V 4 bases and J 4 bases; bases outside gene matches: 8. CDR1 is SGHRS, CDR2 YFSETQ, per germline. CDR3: CASSRTGTGSTEAFF. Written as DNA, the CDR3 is TGCGCCAGCAGCCGGACCGGGACAGGGAGCACTGAAGCTTTCTTT. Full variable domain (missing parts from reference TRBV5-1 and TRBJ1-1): KAGVTQTPRYLIKTRGQQVTLSCSPISGHRSVSWYQQTPGQGLQFLFEYFSETQRNKGNFPGRFSGRQFSNSRSEMNVSTLELGDSALYLCASSRTGTGSTEAFFGQGTRLTVV.

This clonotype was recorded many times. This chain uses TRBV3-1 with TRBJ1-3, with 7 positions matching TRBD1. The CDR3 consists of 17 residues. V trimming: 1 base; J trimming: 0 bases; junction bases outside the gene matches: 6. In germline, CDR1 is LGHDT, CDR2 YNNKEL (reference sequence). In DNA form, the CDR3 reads TGTGCCAGCAGCCAAGGGATAGGGGGCCTCTCTGGAAACACCATATATTTT. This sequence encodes CASSQGIGGLSGNTIYF.

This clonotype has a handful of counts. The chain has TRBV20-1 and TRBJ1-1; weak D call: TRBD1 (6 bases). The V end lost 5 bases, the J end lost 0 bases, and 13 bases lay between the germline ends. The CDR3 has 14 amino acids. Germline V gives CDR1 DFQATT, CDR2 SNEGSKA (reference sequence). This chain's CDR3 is CSALPRDMNTEAFF. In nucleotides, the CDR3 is TGCAGTGCTCTCCCCCGGGACATGAACACTGAAGCTTTCTTT.

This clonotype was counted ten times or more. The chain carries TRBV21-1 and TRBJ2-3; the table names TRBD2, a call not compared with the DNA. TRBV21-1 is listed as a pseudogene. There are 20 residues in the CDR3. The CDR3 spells CASSALGLAGESTSTDTQYF. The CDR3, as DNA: TGTGCCAGCAGCGCCCTAGGACTAGCGGGAGAGTCGACTAGCACAGATACGCAGTATTTT.

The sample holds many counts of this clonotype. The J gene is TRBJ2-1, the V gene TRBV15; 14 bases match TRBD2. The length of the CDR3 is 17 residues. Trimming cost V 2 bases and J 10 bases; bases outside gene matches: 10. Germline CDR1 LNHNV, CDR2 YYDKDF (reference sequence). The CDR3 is CATSRSSGTSGGGEQFF. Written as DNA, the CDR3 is TGTGCCACCAGCAGATCTTCCGGGACTAGCGGGGGAGGGGAGCAGTTCTTC.

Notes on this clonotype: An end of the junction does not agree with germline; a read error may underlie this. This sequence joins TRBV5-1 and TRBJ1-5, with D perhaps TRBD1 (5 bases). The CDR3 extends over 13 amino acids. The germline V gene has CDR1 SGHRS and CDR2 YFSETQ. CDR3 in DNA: TGCGCTAGCAGCTTGGAAGGGACTCAGCCCCAGCATTTT. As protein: CASSLEGTQPQHF.

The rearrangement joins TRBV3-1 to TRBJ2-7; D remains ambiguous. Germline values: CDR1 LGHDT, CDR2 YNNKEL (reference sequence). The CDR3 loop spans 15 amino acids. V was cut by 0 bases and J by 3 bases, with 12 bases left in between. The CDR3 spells CASSQEEGRVYEQYF. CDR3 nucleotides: TGTGCCAGCAGCCAAGAAGAAGGACGGGTCTACGAGCAGTACTTC.

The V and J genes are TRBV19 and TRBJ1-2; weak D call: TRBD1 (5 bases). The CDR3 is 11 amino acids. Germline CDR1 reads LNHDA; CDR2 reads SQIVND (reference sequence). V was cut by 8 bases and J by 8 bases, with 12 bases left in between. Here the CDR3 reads CASSEGFGYTF. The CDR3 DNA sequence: TGTGCCAGTTCTGAGGGGTTCGGCTACACCTTC.

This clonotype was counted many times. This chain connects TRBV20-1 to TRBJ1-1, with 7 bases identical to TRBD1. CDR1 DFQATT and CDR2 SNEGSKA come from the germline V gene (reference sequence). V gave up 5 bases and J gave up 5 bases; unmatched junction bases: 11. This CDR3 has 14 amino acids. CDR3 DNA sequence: TGCAGTGCTCGGGGGGCCCACAGGGGAACTGAAGCTTTCTTT. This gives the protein CSARGAHRGTEAFF.

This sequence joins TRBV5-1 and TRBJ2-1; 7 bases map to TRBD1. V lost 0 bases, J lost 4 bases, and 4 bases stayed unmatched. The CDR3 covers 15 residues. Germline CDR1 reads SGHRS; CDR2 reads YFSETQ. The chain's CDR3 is CASSLEQGVYNEQFF. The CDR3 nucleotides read TGCGCCAGCAGCTTGGAGCAGGGGGTATACAATGAGCAGTTCTTC.

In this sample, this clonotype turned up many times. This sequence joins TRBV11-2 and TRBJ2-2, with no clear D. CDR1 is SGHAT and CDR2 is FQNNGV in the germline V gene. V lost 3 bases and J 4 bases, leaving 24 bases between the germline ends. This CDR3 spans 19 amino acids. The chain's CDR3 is CASSLKSPLPAEVTGELFF. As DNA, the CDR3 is TGTGCCAGCAGCTTGAAATCCCCTCTACCCGCGGAAGTCACCGGGGAGCTGTTTTTT.

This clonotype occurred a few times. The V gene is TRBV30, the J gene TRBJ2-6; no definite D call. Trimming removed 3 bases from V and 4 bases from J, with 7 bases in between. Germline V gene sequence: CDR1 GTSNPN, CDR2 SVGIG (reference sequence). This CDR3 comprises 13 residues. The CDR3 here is CAWRPSGANVLTF. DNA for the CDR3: TGTGCCTGGAGGCCCTCGGGGGCCAACGTCCTGACTTTC.